A selection of T cell receptor beta chains follows, all from one sample in a study of identical twins. TCRdb analysed the 5' RACE reads with MiXCR anew, one entry per CDR3 protein. The sample lists some 500,000 distinct CDR3 sequences, roughly 9.5% occurring once. These data are also associated with another study on yellow fever vaccine responses in identical twins.

The sample taken for sequencing was PBMCs. The receptors were sampled from a woman aged 18-29 years in good health. Each CDR3 is given with its conserved first and last residue. The D gene is left open where the match is weak. Size tells how often a clone was seen (once, few, many) or the class of an expanded clone, and some rows leave it out.

d_gene,j_gene,abundance,v_gene,CDR3nt,CDR3aa
NA,TRBJ2-4,many,TRBV7-2,TGTGCCAGCAGCTTTGTGAGGGTCCAATACTTC,CASSFVRVQYF
NA,TRBJ2-3,few,TRBV20-1,TGCAGTGCCCCCGAGGATCGCGACACGCAGTATTTT,CSAPEDRDTQYF
TRBD1,TRBJ2-6,NA,TRBV4-2,TGTGCCAGCAGCCAGAATCCGGGACAGGGGGCGGGAGGGGCCAACGTCCTGACTTTC,CASSQNPGQGAGGANVLTF
TRBD1,TRBJ2-1,many,TRBV11-1,TGTGCCAGCAGCTTAGGCAGGGGGCTCCCCTTAAGCTCCTACAATGAGCAGTTCTTC,CASSLGRGLPLSSYNEQFF
NA,TRBJ2-5,few,TRBV7-7,TGTGCTAGCAGCTTAGACCCAGGGGACCAAGAGACCCAGTACTTC,CASSLDPGDQETQYF
TRBD2,TRBJ2-3,many,TRBV12-3/TRBV12-4,TGTGCCAGCAGTTTAGGGTTCCGGGGAGGGGATACGCAGTATTTT,CASSLGFRGGDTQYF
TRBD1,TRBJ1-1,few,TRBV29-1,TGCAGCGTTCGCACAGGGGGGAACACTGAAGCTTTCTTT,CSVRTGGNTEAFF
NA,TRBJ2-7,few,TRBV5-1,TGCGCCAGCAGCTTGGAGGACAACCACTACGAGCAGTACTTC,CASSLEDNHYEQYF
NA,TRBJ2-3,many,TRBV12-3/TRBV12-4,TGTGCCAGCAGTTTAGACTTACAGGGGAGGTCCGGAGATACGCAGTATTTT,CASSLDLQGRSGDTQYF
TRBD2,TRBJ2-7,NA,TRBV12-3/TRBV12-4,TGTGCCAGAGGGTGCGGGGGTCAAACCTACGAGCAGTACTTC,CARGCGGQTYEQYF
TRBD1,TRBJ2-7,NA,TRBV11-1,TGTGCCAGGGGCGCTACGGACAGGGGAGAGCAGTACTTC,CARGATDRGEQYF
NA,TRBJ2-7,few,TRBV18,TGTGCCAGCTCACCACGGAGTGAAACCTACGAGCAGTACTTC,CASSPRSETYEQYF
NA,TRBJ2-7,few,TRBV5-6,TGTGCCAGCAGCCTACTAGAAGGAAAATACGAGCAGTACTTC,CASSLLEGKYEQYF
NA,TRBJ1-2,many,TRBV21-1,TGTGCCAGCAGCAAAGTAGTCCCTATGGGGTATGGCTACACCTTC,CASSKVVPMGYGYTF
NA,TRBJ2-2,few,TRBV7-8,TGTGCCAGCAGCTTTATTTCGGGGGACACCGGGGAGCTGTTTTTT,CASSFISGDTGELFF
NA,TRBJ2-2,few,TRBV12-3/TRBV12-4,TGTGCCAGCAGTTATCTTAGCAGGACCGGGGAGCTGTTTTTT,CASSYLSRTGELFF
TRBD1,TRBJ2-7,many,TRBV3-1,TGTGCCAGCAGCCAAGTGGGGACAGGGTTTGAGCAGTACTTC,CASSQVGTGFEQYF
TRBD2,TRBJ2-1,NA,TRBV14,TGTGCCAGCAGCCCACGGGGGGGCCCCTACAATGAGCAGTTCTTC,CASSPRGGPYNEQFF
NA,TRBJ1-4,many,TRBV25-1,TGTGCCAGCGCCTCAGGGATTGAGAATGAAAAACTGTTTTTT,CASASGIENEKLFF
NA,TRBJ1-6,few,TRBV7-2,TGTGCCAGCAGCCGCCCGGGACTGATTAATTCACCCCTCCACTTT,CASSRPGLINSPLHF
NA,TRBJ1-6,NA,TRBV5-1,TGCGCCAGCAGCTTGGGGCCCTCGCAAGGTTCACCCCTCCACTTT,CASSLGPSQGSPLHF
NA,TRBJ2-7,NA,TRBV7-9,TGTGCCAGCAGCTTAGCGTTGGGAGTCTCCCCCCACGAGCAGTACTTC,CASSLALGVSPHEQYF
NA,TRBJ2-5,many,TRBV29-1,TGCAGCGTACTGCACGGGGGCGCGGAGACCCAGTACTTC,CSVLHGGAETQYF
TRBD2,TRBJ2-3,many,TRBV5-6,TGTGCCAGCAGCTTTAGCGAGCGGGGAAGCACAGATACGCAGTATTTT,CASSFSERGSTDTQYF
TRBD1,TRBJ1-1,NA,TRBV20-1,TGCAGTGCTAGAGTCACAGGGGGGGCCACTGAAGCTTTCTTT,CSARVTGGATEAFF
NA,TRBJ2-5,many,TRBV12-3/TRBV12-4,TGTGCCAGCAGTTTTTCCTCCGGGCCTGCGGAGACCCAGTACTTC,CASSFSSGPAETQYF
NA,TRBJ2-7,NA,TRBV18,TGTGCCAGCTCACCGGCTCTCGAATACGAGCAGTACTTC,CASSPALEYEQYF
TRBD1,TRBJ1-2,NA,TRBV15,TGTGCCACCAGCAGAGATTGGGGGGACAGAACTATTCATGGCTACACCTTC,CATSRDWGDRTIHGYTF
NA,TRBJ1-1,many,TRBV5-1,TGTGCCAGCAGCTTAGCGGGGAACACTGAAGCTTTCTTT,CASSLAGNTEAFF
NA,TRBJ1-2,few,TRBV7-9,TGTGCCAGCATACCGATGGGGGGCCTTAACTATGGCTACACCTTC,CASIPMGGLNYGYTF
TRBD2,TRBJ2-1,few,TRBV9,TGTGCCAGCAGCCCCCTCTTTCTGTTCCCGGGAGCGGGGGGCTACAATGAGCAGTTCTTC,CASSPLFLFPGAGGYNEQFF
TRBD2,TRBJ2-7,NA,TRBV2,TGTGCCAGCAGTGAATCTGAGGCTAGCGGGAGAGGCGGCGAGCAGTACTTC,CASSESEASGRGGEQYF
NA,TRBJ2-5,few,TRBV6-5,TGTGCCAGCAGTTACCAAAACACTCCCGGGGCCCGGGGAGAGACCCAGTACTTC,CASSYQNTPGARGETQYF
NA,TRBJ1-1,few,TRBV7-2,TGTGCCAGCAGCAAACGACACCCGACAGTTGAGGAAACTGAAGCTTTCTTT,CASSKRHPTVEETEAFF
NA,TRBJ2-7,few,TRBV5-1,TGCGCCAGCAGCTTACGATCGGCCGCGACTAGTAATTTCTACGAGCAGTACTTC,CASSLRSAATSNFYEQYF
NA,TRBJ1-1,NA,TRBV4-1,TGCGCCAGCAGCCATTCGGGACGCGGCACGAACACTGAAGCTTTCTTT,CASSHSGRGTNTEAFF
TRBD2,TRBJ2-2,few,TRBV19,TGTGCCACCCAAGGGCTAGCGGGAGTATACACCGGGGAGCTGTTTTTT,CATQGLAGVYTGELFF
TRBD1,TRBJ2-2,many,TRBV3-1,TGTGCCAGCAGCCACAGGGACAGAAACACCGGGGAGCTGTTTTTT,CASSHRDRNTGELFF
TRBD2,TRBJ2-3,few,TRBV7-2,TGTGCCAGCAGCGGCGGGAGGTTTAGCACAGATACGCAGTATTTT,CASSGGRFSTDTQYF
NA,TRBJ2-2,NA,TRBV27,TGTGCCAGAAGTTTGAGGGGCGTCACCGGGGAGCTGTTTTTT,CARSLRGVTGELFF
TRBD2,TRBJ2-1,NA,TRBV29-1,TGCAGCCCCTGGACTAGCGGGAGGCCACGAAATGAGCAGTTCTTC,CSPWTSGRPRNEQFF
NA,TRBJ2-4,many,TRBV21-1,TGTGCCAGCACCAACTGGGACGGTCTTCAGTACTTC,CASTNWDGLQYF
NA,TRBJ1-1,NA,TRBV7-9,TGTGCCAGCAGCCTGATGACAGATCACACTGAAGCTTTCTTT,CASSLMTDHTEAFF
TRBD2,TRBJ2-3,few,TRBV7-3,TGTGCCAGCAGCTTATGGGAGGCTAGCGGGGGTTATACGCAGTATTTT,CASSLWEASGGYTQYF
NA,TRBJ2-7,many,TRBV5-5,TGTGCCAGCAGAAGCCGAGCCTACGAGCAGTACTTC,CASRSRAYEQYF
NA,TRBJ1-4,NA,TRBV9,TGTGCCAGCAGCGTGGGGGGCGCAACTAATGAAAAACTGTTTTTT,CASSVGGATNEKLFF
NA,TRBJ1-2,NA,TRBV20-1,TGCAGTGCTAGTTTCGCGGGGGCGAAAGGCTACACCTTC,CSASFAGAKGYTF
NA,TRBJ2-3,many,TRBV28,TGTGCCAGCAGTTTCCGCGGAGGGGGGGGAGATACGCAGTATTTT,CASSFRGGGGDTQYF
NA,TRBJ2-1,many,TRBV4-2,TGTGCCAGCAGCCATGAGGACAGAGATAACAATGAGCAGTTCTTC,CASSHEDRDNNEQFF
TRBD1,TRBJ2-5,NA,TRBV12-3/TRBV12-4,TGTGCCAGCAGTACACCGACAGGGGGGTCGGAGACCCAGTACTTC,CASSTPTGGSETQYF
TRBD1,TRBJ2-7,NA,TRBV6-2/TRBV6-3,TGTGCCAGCCAAACAGGGGTTGAATACGAGCAGTACTTC,CASQTGVEYEQYF
NA,TRBJ2-1,NA,TRBV4-3,TGCGCCCCCACTGTGAGGGACGTCATGAGTCATGAGCAGTTCTTC,CAPTVRDVMSHEQFF
NA,TRBJ2-6,few,TRBV12-3/TRBV12-4,TGTGCCAGCAGCGTAGGGGGATCTGGGGCCAACGTCCTGACTTTC,CASSVGGSGANVLTF
NA,TRBJ2-7,many,TRBV29-1,TGCAGCGTTGAAGATCTAGGATCCTACGAGCAGTACTTC,CSVEDLGSYEQYF
TRBD1,TRBJ2-7,many,TRBV15,TGTGCCACCAGCACTGGGACAGGACTAACCTACGAGCAGTACTTC,CATSTGTGLTYEQYF
TRBD1,TRBJ1-6,few,TRBV6-2/TRBV6-3,TGTGCCAGCAGTTCCCGGGACAGGGATTCACCCCTCCACTTT,CASSSRDRDSPLHF
TRBD2,TRBJ2-3,many,TRBV7-2,TGTGCCAGCAGCTTGGGACTAGCGGGAGGGCCGGCAGATACGCAGTATTTT,CASSLGLAGGPADTQYF
NA,TRBJ2-7,few,TRBV18,TGTGCCAGCTCACCAGGACAAGGGGAAACCTACGAGCAGTACTTC,CASSPGQGETYEQYF
TRBD1,TRBJ2-7,few,TRBV4-1,TGCGCCAGCAGCCAGGGGATTAGCGGCAGGGGGCACGAGCAGTACTTC,CASSQGISGRGHEQYF
NA,TRBJ2-3,many,TRBV12-3/TRBV12-4,TGTGCCAGCAGTTTTGGGTCCCTAGATACGCAGTATTTT,CASSFGSLDTQYF